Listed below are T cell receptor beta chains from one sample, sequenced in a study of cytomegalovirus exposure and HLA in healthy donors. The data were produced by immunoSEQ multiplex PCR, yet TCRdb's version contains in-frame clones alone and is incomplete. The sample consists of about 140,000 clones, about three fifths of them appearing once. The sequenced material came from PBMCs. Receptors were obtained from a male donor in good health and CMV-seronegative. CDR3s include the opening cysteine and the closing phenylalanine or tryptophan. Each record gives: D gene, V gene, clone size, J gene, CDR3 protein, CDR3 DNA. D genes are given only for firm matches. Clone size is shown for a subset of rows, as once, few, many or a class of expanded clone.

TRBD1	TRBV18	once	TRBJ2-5	CASSPRQGEGETQYF	TGTGCCAGCTCACCGAGGCAGGGGGAAGGTGAGACCCAGTACTTC
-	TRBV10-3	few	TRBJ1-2	CAISGGRGGVQLYGYTF	TGTGCCATCAGTGGAGGCCGCGGGGGTGTCCAACTCTATGGCTACACCTTC
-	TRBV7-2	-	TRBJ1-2	CASSWTASANYGYTF	TGTGCCAGCAGCTGGACAGCCTCAGCTAACTATGGCTACACCTTC
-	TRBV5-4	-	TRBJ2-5	CASSSMGALETQYF	TGTGCCAGCAGCTCGATGGGGGCCCTAGAGACCCAGTACTTC
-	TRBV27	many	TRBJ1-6	CASSTSYRAASSPLHF	TGTGCCAGCAGTACCTCCTACAGGGCGGCGAGTTCACCCCTCCACTTT
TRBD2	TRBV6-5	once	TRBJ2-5	CASSSGGTETQYF	TGTGCCAGCAGTTCGGGAGGTACGGAGACCCAGTACTTC
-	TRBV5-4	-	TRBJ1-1	CASSLGGGTEAFF	TGTGCCAGCAGCCTGGGAGGGGGCACTGAAGCTTTCTTT
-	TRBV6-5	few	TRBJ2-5	CASSPQLALWETQYF	TGTGCCAGCAGCCCACAGCTAGCGTTGTGGGAGACCCAGTACTTC
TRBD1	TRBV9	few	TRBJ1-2	CASSVGGTAANYGYTF	TGTGCCAGCAGCGTAGGGGGGACAGCAGCTAACTATGGCTACACCTTC
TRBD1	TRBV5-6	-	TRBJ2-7	CASSYRTGGYEQYF	TGTGCCAGCAGTTACCGGACAGGGGGGTACGAGCAGTACTTC
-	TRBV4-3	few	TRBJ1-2	CASSQDYRGPGGGYTF	TGCGCCAGCAGCCAAGACTACCGGGGGCCGGGAGGCGGCTACACCTTC